What follows is one TCR beta chain and its context. Its matching antigen is unknown. RNA extraction and reverse transcription yielded cDNA as sequencing template. Measured with immunoSEQ multiplex PCR; TCRdb has only the in-frame clones, and not every one. The sample yields 100,000 to 150,000 clones, roughly three fifths seen once. This sample stems from a study of CD8+ T cells in alopecia areata. Background on the study: Treated patients were given oral tofacitinib, which was dosed at 5 to 10 mg twice daily.

Unmatched junction bases numbered 3, after V lost 2 bases and J lost 2 bases. The germline CDR1 and CDR2 sequences are SGHAT and FQDESV (reference sequence). This CDR3 spans 15 amino acids. Findings and caveats of the study: Lesional scalp, notably in alopecia totalis/universalis, had clonality above that of normal scalp.

The chain joins TRBV11-1 to TRBJ2-1; 7 bases match TRBD1. The sample here was CD4+ T cells sorted from blood, taken at week 0. This receptor was taken from a human donor with alopecia areata. CDR3 bases: TGTGCCAGCAGCTTATGGACAGGTACCTACAATGAGCAGTTCTTC. It translates to CASSLWTGTYNEQFF.